This T cell receptor (beta chain) was captured in a study of blood T cell repertoires in COVID-19. Looking at the study overall: The samples span acute and convalescent COVID-19 from the United States, Italy and Spain.

The V and J ends lost 6 bases and 13 bases, in that order; junction bases with no gene match: 17. The V gene's germline CDR1 is KGHSH and CDR2 LQKENI. The CDR3 contains 15 residues. The assay was immunoSEQ multiplex PCR, and TCRdb's table has in-frame clones only and misses some. This repertoire shows more than 150,000 clones, 70% to 85% found once; its top ten account for under 5.5%. J is TRBJ1-2 and V is TRBV18; 10 nucleotides line up with TRBD1. Material: peripheral blood. This receptor was obtained from a woman in her thirties with acute or convalescent COVID-19. CDR3 DNA sequence: TGTGCCAGCTCTCGGTCGACAGGGGGCGCGAGTCTGGGCACCTTC. As protein: CASSRSTGGASLGTF.